This TCR beta chain was obtained from a study of blood T cells in healthy people across ages (dated by TCRdb to about 2015). In terms of the full investigation: In model experiments, roughly one uniquely barcoded TCR beta cDNA molecule per two T cells was captured by template switching. Four age groups were formed from the donors: young (average around 15 years), middle-aged (just under 40), aged (about 62) and long-lived (around 80). The study measured age-related changes in TCR beta repertoire diversity using deep sequencing normalized with unique cDNA molecular identifiers. To avoid experimental bias, donors of different ages were distributed randomly across sequencing lanes. For two donors (one aged 18 to 29 and one aged 80 or older), the study analyzed two additional independent replicas of 1 million unique cDNA reads from the same blood draw. The full study reports these points: Compared with the aged group, more naive CD4+ T cells, fewer expanded clones and increased TCR diversity were shown by the long-lived group, suggesting age selection. Because profiling used bulk unsorted PBMCs, naive and antigen-experienced compartments could not be compared conclusively. The percentage of naive T cells measured by flow cytometry correlated strongly with observed TCR beta diversity. The CMV infection status of donors was not known, potentially confounding age-related changes in expanded clonotypes. Observed TCR beta diversity per million T cells fell roughly linearly with age, and a significant reduction was already apparent by age roughly 40. Estimates of total diversity based on one million sequenced T cells were regarded as lower bounds and as underestimates.

Comments on this clonotype: What antigen it recognizes has not been identified. Base-call qualities are not available, and no considerably larger clone is one nucleotide away.

The CDR1 and CDR2 encoded by the germline V gene are SGHDN and FVKESK. The CDR3 runs 13 residues from the cysteine to the phenylalanine. Only the CDR3 DNA is retained, 39 bases long and in frame from the first base. The V and J ends are trimmed by 2 bases and 5 bases, leaving 7 bases between them. The library was built by means of 5' RACE. The instrument was an Illumina HiSeq 2500. A second PCR of roughly 7 to 12 cycles was run with a J-beta primer mix and a sample-barcoded 5' primer. A unique molecular identifier was introduced onto each TCR beta cDNA molecule by a template-switch 5' adaptor carrying 12 random nucleotides. Each sample yielded at least 2.5 million CDR3-containing paired-end reads. All of the RNA was converted into first-strand cDNA using the Mint cDNA synthesis kit, with a TRBC-specific oligonucleotide serving as the primer. After uracil-DNA glycosylase treatment, a first 18-cycle PCR used universal primers M1SS and BC2_uni_R on all cDNA. As for the authors' bioinformatics: For normalization, 1 million high-quality reads were randomly selected from each sample, with every read carrying a distinct molecular identifier. Reads with shared molecular identifiers were discarded instead of being binned into consensus sequences. MiTCR, run with a Q25 quality threshold and the strictest error-elimination algorithm, handled CDR3 identification, clonotype clustering and error correction. A nonparametric unseen species model with Euler transformation was used to estimate lower-bound total TCR beta diversity. The public sequencing data were trimmed at Q25 with fastp and processed into clonotypes with MiXCR by TCRdb, which kept only in-frame beta chains. For every CDR3 protein sequence, its rows merge into one entry that carries the most common genes and DNA. The V and J calls here are based on TCRdb, not the publication. The sample yields some 1.5 million distinct CDR3 sequences; approximately 28% were counted once. The ten largest clonotypes hold 7.7% of the sample.

The approximately 40 donors, aged about 6 to 90 years, were systemically healthy Caucasian individuals from Russia. Ten milliliters of peripheral blood were drawn from each donor into EDTA-treated Vacutainer tubes. Ficoll-Paque density-gradient centrifugation was used to isolate PBMCs, with at least 6 million per sample. Trizol reagent was used to extract total RNA from PBMCs, with at least 5.5 micrograms per sample. For every donor, flow cytometry on a PBMC aliquot measured the percentage of naive CD45RAhigh/CD27high T cells. This receptor was obtained from a woman in her twenties or thirties in good health. The rearrangement combines TRBV14 with TRBJ2-1; no D gene is confidently identified. Sequenced sample: blood. The nucleotides are TGTGCCAGCAGCCAATTGCAGGACAATGAGCAGTTCTTC. This is translated as CASSQLQDNEQFF.